The 16 T cell receptor beta chains presented below share a single source sample, sequenced in a study of CD8 T cells in ankylosing spondylitis. No antigens are known for them. TCRdb recomputed calls from the 5' RACE reads with MiXCR, one row per CDR3 protein. This table holds around 140,000 distinct CDR3 sequences, more than 15% found once. Overall study results and limits: Characteristic, it appeared, of ankylosing spondylitis blood was a TCR beta motif of about eight highly homologous variants.

Source material: blood, either unsorted or a sorted T cell fraction (not recorded which). The receptor set was obtained from a male donor with ankylosing spondylitis.

The V gene is TRBV4-1, the J gene TRBJ2-5; 9 nucleotides agree with TRBD2. Looked up from germline, CDR1 is MGHRA and CDR2 is YSYEKL. The trim removed 2 bases at V and 3 bases at J, leaving 4 bases unmatched. The CDR3 totals 15 residues. CDR3 amino acids: CASSQWTSDKETQYF. The CDR3 nucleotides read TGCGCCAGCAGCCAATGGACTAGCGATAAAGAGACCCAGTACTTC.

In its sample, this clonotype was seen a few times. V gene TRBV28 combines with J gene TRBJ2-5; possible D gene TRBD2, 5 bases. V dropped 7 bases and J dropped 0 bases, with 12 bases sitting between them. This CDR3 is 14 amino acids long. Germline loops: CDR1 MDHEN, CDR2 SYDVKM. The CDR3: CASKDGEYQETQYF. The CDR3 nucleotides are TGTGCCAGCAAGGACGGGGAGTACCAAGAGACCCAGTACTTC.

This clonotype was seen at least ten times. The rearrangement links TRBV12-3 or TRBV12-4 to TRBJ2-1; D not resolved. The CDR3 consists of 13 residues. V was trimmed by 9 bases and J by 2 bases, leaving 11 bases between them. CDR3 nucleotide sequence: TGTGCCAGTTCTAGTGTCCCCTACAATGAGCAGTTCTTC. It codes for CASSSVPYNEQFF.

This clonotype has more than one count but fewer than ten. The chain couples TRBV6-1 to TRBJ1-1; 7 nucleotides agree with TRBD1. Trimming removed 6 bases from V and 6 bases from J; junction bases left unmatched: 19. CDR1 MNHNS and CDR2 SASEGT come from the germline V gene. The CDR3 totals 17 residues. CDR3 in DNA: TGTGCCAGCAGCCCCCTCGGAAGACAGGGTTATTTCCCTGAAGCTTTCTTT. It specifies CASSPLGRQGYFPEAFF.

This clonotype has only a few counts. This rearrangement joins TRBV7-9 to TRBJ1-2, with D possibly being TRBD1 (6 bases). Germline V CDR1 and CDR2: SEHNR, FQNEAQ (reference sequence). Trimming removed 3 bases at V and 8 bases at J, with 13 bases between. This CDR3 contains 13 residues. The CDR3 is CASSFGTFVGYTF. CDR3 DNA sequence: TGTGCCAGCAGCTTTGGGACATTCGTGGGCTACACCTTC.

This clonotype showed up many times. The chain carries TRBV29-1 and TRBJ2-5; 9 nucleotides line up with TRBD2. This CDR3 is 14 amino acids long. V dropped 4 bases and J dropped 4; count of bases not matched to a gene: 7. Germline assignment: CDR1 SQVTM and CDR2 ANQGSEA. This CDR3 reads CSVVASGRLETQYF. The CDR3 region has the DNA TGCAGCGTTGTGGCCAGCGGGAGGTTAGAGACCCAGTACTTC.

V usage is TRBV7-2 and J usage is TRBJ1-1; 7 positions agree with TRBD1. This CDR3 is built from 15 residues. Germline V gene lookup returns CDR1 SGHTA and CDR2 FQGNSA. V lost 7 bases to trimming and J lost 2 bases; unmatched junction nucleotides: 10. The CDR3 here is CASTSGGGFNTEAFF. CDR3 DNA sequence: TGTGCCAGCACCTCAGGAGGGGGCTTTAACACTGAAGCTTTCTTT.

This clonotype showed up just a few times. The V gene is TRBV9, the J gene TRBJ2-1; TRBD2 agrees at 7 bases. V gave up 4 bases and J gave up 8 bases; unmatched junction bases: 15. The CDR3 has 16 residues. Looked up from germline, CDR1 is SGDLS and CDR2 is YYNGEE. The CDR3 region has the DNA TGTGCCAGCAGCCCATGGGGGATGACTAGCTTCGATGAGCAGTTCTTC. Its protein is CASSPWGMTSFDEQFF.

V is TRBV27 and J is TRBJ1-1, with a tentative D call TRBD1 (5 bases). This CDR3 has 13 amino acids. Germline-derived CDR1 and CDR2 are MNHEY and SMNVEV (reference sequence). The V end was cut by 3 bases, the J end by 4 bases, with 9 bases between. The CDR3 region is CASSLTRGTEAFF. DNA for the CDR3: TGTGCCAGCAGTTTGACGAGGGGCACTGAAGCTTTCTTT.

This clonotype showed up just a few times. This chain links TRBV4-1 with TRBJ2-2, with 9 positions matching TRBD1. The V gene end was trimmed by 5 bases and the J gene end by 4 bases; junction bases not matched to a gene: 8. Germline V CDR1 and CDR2: MGHRA, YSYEKL. The CDR3 sequence is 16 residues long. The CDR3 spells CASSTRTGDSTGELFF. In nucleotides, the CDR3 is TGCGCCAGCAGCACGAGGACAGGGGATAGCACCGGGGAGCTGTTTTTT.

This clonotype appeared many times. The chain joins TRBV12-3 or TRBV12-4 to TRBJ2-3, with 7 bases matching TRBD2. Trimming at V came to 10 bases and at J to 4 bases, leaving 5 bases not matched to a gene. The CDR3 loop spans 12 amino acids. The CDR3 protein is CAIGGSSDTQYF. The CDR3 nucleotides are TGTGCCATCGGCGGGAGCTCAGATACGCAGTATTTT.

The chain employs TRBV7-2 and TRBJ2-1; D not certain. In germline, CDR1 is SGHTA, CDR2 FQGNSA. Trimming shortened V by 4 bases and J by 5 bases, and 15 bases separated the two germline ends. This CDR3 has 15 residues. CDR3 in amino acids: CASSSHGPGHNEQFF. CDR3 DNA: TGTGCCAGCAGCTCCCACGGGCCCGGGCACAATGAGCAGTTCTTC.

The chain is built from TRBV27 and TRBJ2-3, with D hard to call. The CDR3 length is 14 residues. Trimming took 5 bases from V and 1 from J, leaving 10 bases between them. The germline V gene has CDR1 MNHEY and CDR2 SMNVEV (reference sequence). The DNA for the CDR3 is TGTGCCAGCAGTCCACTTCAAGGCACAGATACGCAGTATTTT. Translating it yields CASSPLQGTDTQYF.

The chain is built from TRBV7-9 and TRBJ1-2; D gene uncertain. The CDR3 is made up of 11 amino acids. V gave up 2 bases and J gave up 11 bases, with 9 bases separating them. Germline values: CDR1 SEHNR, CDR2 FQNEAQ (reference sequence). CDR3 coding DNA: TGTGCCAGCAGCTTATGGGATTCTTACACCTTC. This translates into CASSLWDSYTF.

The chain couples TRBV28 to TRBJ2-1; 11 nucleotides line up with TRBD2. V lost 1 base, J lost 8 bases, and 7 bases stayed unmatched. Per germline, CDR1 MDHEN and CDR2 SYDVKM. The length of the CDR3 is 16 residues. The CDR3, as DNA: TGTGCCAGCAGTTTATTAGCTACTAGCGGGAGCGATGAGCAGTTCTTC. Its protein product is CASSLLATSGSDEQFF.

This clonotype was seen only a few times. V gene TRBV24-1 combines with J gene TRBJ2-1, with a tentative D call TRBD1 (5 bases). Trimming pared 5 bases from V and 7 bases from J, leaving 14 bases between. The germline gives CDR1 KGHDR, CDR2 SFDVKD. CDR3 size: 14 residues. The CDR3 loop is CATSALRGRNEQFF. Written as DNA, the CDR3 is TGTGCCACCAGTGCCCTTAGGGGTAGGAATGAGCAGTTCTTC.